These 10 T cell receptor beta chains came from one sample sequenced in a study of T cells in localized non-small cell lung cancer. The table came from immunoSEQ multiplex PCR; TCRdb's copy has only in-frame clones and leaves some out. The data show about 130,000 clones, roughly nine tenths seen once. The source material was peripheral blood, sampled before any cancer treatment. These receptors were collected from a female donor of 60 years or more with stage I lung adenocarcinoma.

The chain recombines TRBV6-6 with TRBJ2-1, with 7 bases identical to TRBD2. The CDR3 runs 13 residues. Germline V gives CDR1 MNHNY, CDR2 SVGAGI (reference sequence). The DNA for the CDR3 is TGTGCGAGCGGGCTAGCGGTAAGCAATGAGCAGTTCTTC. Translation: CASGLAVSNEQFF.

The rearrangement links TRBV19 to TRBJ2-2; D is undetermined. Looked up from germline, CDR1 is LNHDA and CDR2 is SQIVND (reference sequence). CDR3 length: 15 amino acids. V dropped 10 bases and J dropped 5 bases, with 20 bases sitting between them. The CDR3 sequence is CATSSQPVVTGELFF. CDR3 bases: TGTGCCACTTCTTCACAGCCCGTTGTTACCGGGGAGCTGTTTTTT. The full variable domain, its missing parts supplied by reference TRBV19 and TRBJ2-2, is DGGITQSPKYLFRKEGQNVTLSCEQNLNHDAMYWYRQDPGQGLRLIYYSQIVNDFQKGDIAEGYSVSREKKESFPLTVTSAQKNPTAFYLCATSSQPVVTGELFFGEGSRLTVL.

This clone was detected a few times. The chain recombines TRBV6-1 with TRBJ2-5; TRBD2 matches 7 bases. V trimming: 0 bases; J trimming: 7 bases; junction bases outside the gene matches: 8. The CDR3 contains 15 residues. Looked up from germline, CDR1 is MNHNS and CDR2 is SASEGT. CDR3 in DNA: TGTGCCAGCAGTGAAGCGGCTAGCGGATTTGGGACCCAGTACTTC. It specifies CASSEAASGFGTQYF.

This clone was observed a few times. V gene TRBV30 combines with J gene TRBJ1-4, with D tentatively TRBD1 (6 bases). The CDR3 is 13 residues long. Trimming took off 3 bases at V and 3 bases at J, with 8 bases between the two ends. The germline gives CDR1 GTSNPN, CDR2 SVGIG (reference sequence). CDR3 loop: CAWRTGSNEKLFF. Written as DNA, the CDR3 is TGTGCCTGGAGGACAGGATCTAATGAAAAACTGTTTTTT.

The rearrangement links TRBV6-5 to TRBJ2-7; 9 bases are shared with TRBD2. Looked up from germline, CDR1 is MNHEY and CDR2 is SVGAGI. The junction had 3 bases not matched to a gene; V was cut back by 0 bases and J by 0 bases. The CDR3 contains 16 residues. CDR3: CASSYSMTSGSYEQYF. The CDR3, as DNA: TGTGCCAGCAGTTACTCCATGACTAGCGGCTCCTACGAGCAGTACTTC.

V usage is TRBV4-1 and J usage is TRBJ2-3; TRBD1 matches at 7 bases. Trimming at V came to 1 base and at J to 4 bases, leaving 11 bases not matched to a gene. CDR1 and CDR2 from the germline V gene are MGHRA and YSYEKL. The CDR3 covers 17 residues. In nucleotides, the CDR3 is TGCGCCAGCAGCCAAGGGCCGGGCAGGGGGAGCTCAGATACGCAGTATTTT. This gives the protein CASSQGPGRGSSDTQYF.

This chain connects TRBV28 to TRBJ1-1, with no clear D. The CDR3 is made up of 12 amino acids. V dropped 6 bases and J dropped 11 bases, with 16 bases sitting between them. Germline V gene sequence: CDR1 MDHEN, CDR2 SYDVKM. CDR3 in amino acids: CASSPQSLEAFF. CDR3 DNA sequence: TGTGCCAGCAGCCCTCAATCTTTGGAGGCTTTCTTT.

The chain is built from TRBV5-6 and TRBJ2-4, with D maybe TRBD1 (6 bases). Trimming removed 0 bases from V and 8 bases from J, with 15 bases in between. This CDR3 has 15 residues. Germline V gene data show CDR1 as SGHDT and CDR2 as YYEEEE. The chain's CDR3 is CASSLVGRGVDIQYF. The CDR3 nucleotides are TGTGCCAGCAGCTTGGTGGGCAGGGGAGTGGACATTCAGTACTTC.

The chain uses TRBV6-5 and TRBJ2-7; 7 positions agree with TRBD1. Germline CDR1 reads MNHEY; CDR2 reads SVGAGI. The CDR3 has 14 residues. J gave up 6 bases and V 6 bases, and 11 bases lay outside the gene matches. This CDR3 is CASSPGTAVSEQYF. Here the CDR3 DNA reads TGTGCCAGCAGCCCAGGGACAGCGGTCTCCGAGCAGTACTTC.

The gene calls are TRBV4-1 and TRBJ1-2, with TRBD1 identical over 8 bases. CDR1 and CDR2 (germline): MGHRA, YSYEKL. This CDR3 is built from 15 residues. Trimming removed 5 bases from V and 5 bases from J; junction bases left unmatched: 10. Written as DNA, the CDR3 is TGCGCCAGCAGCTTGGGACAGGCGGAACCTTATGGCTACACCTTC. Translating it yields CASSLGQAEPYGYTF.